These 24 T cell receptor beta chains came from one sample sequenced in a study of T cell repertoires in cytomegalovirus infection (dated by TCRdb to the late 2010s). Sequencing took place on an Illumina HiSeq 1500. TCRdb reran the public reads through fastp at Q25 and MiXCR, keeping productive beta chains. Identical CDR3 proteins give one entry, which carries the most common genes and DNA. In this sample the table shows 40,000 to 55,000 distinct CDR3 sequences, 20% to 25% of which occur a single time. Clones ranked in the top ten supply around 90% of the sample. In light of the paper, this sample's treatment or condition label describes: in vitro stimulation with specific CMV peptide epitopes to enrich CMV-specific T cells. For these TCRs, the target antigens are not known. Source: CD8+ T cells from cultured PBMCs, taken from culture after CMV antigen stimulation. All receptors come from a human donor in good health (CMV status not recorded). Some clones in this sample may be carry-over from other donors' samples.

The chain joins TRBV7-2 to TRBJ2-7; TRBD1 aligns across 11 bases. Germline V gene data show CDR1 as SGHTA and CDR2 as FQGNSA. This CDR3 comprises 15 residues. Trimming at V came to 5 bases and at J to 0 bases, leaving 3 bases not matched to a gene. In DNA form, the CDR3 reads TGTGCCAGCAGCGCCGGGACAGGGGGCTCCTACGAGCAGTACTTC. Amino acid sequence: CASSAGTGGSYEQYF.

This clonotype was seen more than once but under ten times. The V call is TRBV5-1, the J call TRBJ2-7; TRBD1 is a possible D gene (5 bases). CDR1 and CDR2 from the germline V gene are SGHRS and YFSETQ. The length of the CDR3 is 15 residues. With 4 bases removed from V and 9 bases from J, the gap between germline ends came to 23 bases. CDR3 sequence (DNA): TGCGCCAGCAGCCCAGGGCCAAAGTGGAATACCGGGCAGTACTTC. Residues: CASSPGPKWNTGQYF.

This chain uses TRBV5-4 with TRBJ2-1, with TRBD2 as a possible D gene (6 bases). Germline V CDR1 and CDR2: SGHNT, YYREEE (reference sequence). The CDR3 consists of 13 residues. Trimming left V 2 bases short and J 9 bases short, with 12 bases between. For the CDR3, the DNA is TGTGCCAGCAGCTTCAGCCGGGGGAGTGAGCAGTTCTTC. It codes for CASSFSRGSEQFF.

This clonotype was observed a handful of times. This chain joins TRBV7-2 and TRBJ2-2, with a possible D match to TRBD2 (5 bases). This CDR3 contains 13 residues. From germline, CDR1 is SGHTA and CDR2 FQGNSA. Trimming took off 3 bases at V and 8 bases at J, with 10 bases between the two ends. CDR3 bases: TGTGCCAGCAGCTTTAGCGACGCGGGGGAGCTGTTTTTT. Amino acids: CASSFSDAGELFF.

This clonotype appeared many times. V gene TRBV7-9 combines with J gene TRBJ2-1, with 11 bases matching TRBD2. This CDR3 comprises 16 residues. Trimming at V came to 2 bases and at J to 3 bases, leaving 3 bases not matched to a gene. CDR1 is SEHNR, CDR2 FQNEAQ, per germline (reference sequence). CDR3: CASSLMGLADYNEQFF. The DNA for the CDR3 is TGTGCCAGCAGCTTAATGGGACTAGCGGACTACAATGAGCAGTTCTTC.

The genes are TRBV5-1 and TRBJ1-1; D remains unclear. The ends were cut back, 6 bases at V and 2 bases at J, with 17 bases in the middle. CDR3 size: 15 residues. Germline V CDR1 and CDR2: SGHRS, YFSETQ. The CDR3 region is CASTFGGMGNTEAFF. The CDR3 DNA sequence: TGCGCCAGCACCTTTGGTGGTATGGGAAACACTGAAGCTTTCTTT. Full variable domain (outside the CDR3, taken from reference TRBV5-1 and TRBJ1-1): KAGVTQTPRYLIKTRGQQVTLSCSPISGHRSVSWYQQTPGQGLQFLFEYFSETQRNKGNFPGRFSGRQFSNSRSEMNVSTLELGDSALYLCASTFGGMGNTEAFFGQGTRLTVV.

The chain joins TRBV12-3 or TRBV12-4 to TRBJ2-7; 7 bases fit TRBD2. V was clipped by 5 bases and J by 4 bases; unmatched bases: 14. The CDR3 length is 16 residues. CDR3 amino acids: CASSTFSGRGFYEQYF. CDR3 bases: TGTGCCAGCAGTACCTTTTCGGGGAGGGGCTTTTACGAGCAGTACTTC.

This clonotype was observed many times. Its ends do not fully match the called genes, so a read error is possible. The CDR3: CASRYSGSANQPQHF. CDR3 in DNA: TGTGCCAGCAGATACTCAGGCAGTGCCAATCAGCCCCAGCATTTT. The chain uses TRBV6-2 or TRBV6-3 and TRBJ1-5, with D unresolved. The CDR3 spans 15 residues. Germline loops: CDR1 MNHEY, CDR2 SVGEGT.

V and J are TRBV28 and TRBJ2-3; possible D gene TRBD1, 6 bases. V was pared by 2 bases and J by 0 bases, with 12 bases between. The CDR3 totals 16 residues. CDR1 and CDR2 from the germline V gene are MDHEN and SYDVKM. Here the CDR3 DNA reads TGTGCCAGCAGTTTACCGGGACACCTCAGCACAGATACGCAGTATTTT. It translates to CASSLPGHLSTDTQYF. Based on the CDR3 plus reference TRBV28 and TRBJ2-3, the full variable domain is DVKVTQSSRYLVKRTGEKVFLECVQDMDHENMFWYRQDPGLGLRLIYFSYDVKMKEKGDIPEGYSVSREKKERFSLILESASTNQTSMYLCASSLPGHLSTDTQYFGPGTRLTVL.

This clonotype has a handful of counts. This sequence joins TRBV28 and TRBJ2-3; D is possibly TRBD1 (5 bases). The CDR3 totals 13 residues. Germline V gene lookup returns CDR1 MDHEN and CDR2 SYDVKM. Trimming cost V 3 bases and J 5 bases, with 9 bases left between them. This CDR3 is CASSFRGGDTQYF. The CDR3 DNA follows: TGTGCCAGCAGTTTTAGGGGTGGAGATACGCAGTATTTT.

This clonotype was counted a few times. The rearrangement joins TRBV7-8 to TRBJ2-5; D call uncertain. The V end lost 3 bases, the J end lost 1 base, and 6 bases lay between the germline ends. CDR3 length: 13 residues. Germline CDR1 and CDR2: SGHVS and FQNEAQ. The CDR3 reads CASSLPGQETQYF. In DNA form, the CDR3 reads TGTGCCAGCAGCTTGCCAGGCCAAGAGACCCAGTACTTC.

This clonotype was seen at least ten times. The genes are TRBV30 and TRBJ1-2, with D uncertain. This CDR3 spans 10 amino acids. V lost 5 bases to trimming and J lost 7 bases, with 8 bases between them. CDR1 and CDR2 (germline): GTSNPN, SVGIG (reference sequence). The DNA for the CDR3 is TGTGCCTGGTGGAGATTTGGCTACACCTTC. It is translated as CAWWRFGYTF.

This clonotype came up a few times. The V call is TRBV5-4, the J call TRBJ2-7; D is tentatively TRBD1 or TRBD2 (5 bases each). The ends were cut back, 3 bases at V and 5 bases at J, with 18 bases in the middle. CDR1 and CDR2 (germline): SGHNT, YYREEE (reference sequence). The length of the CDR3 is 15 residues. In DNA form, the CDR3 reads TGTGCCAGCAGCTCACCCCGGGACCCAGGCAACGAGCAGTACTTC. Protein: CASSSPRDPGNEQYF. Looking up the rest from reference TRBV5-4 and TRBJ2-7 gives the full variable domain: ETGVTQSPTHLIKTRGQQVTLRCSSQSGHNTVSWYQQALGQGPQFIFQYYREEENGRGNFPPRFSGLQFPNYSSELNVNALELDDSALYLCASSSPRDPGNEQYFGPGTRLTVT.

This chain joins TRBV27 and TRBJ2-7; 7 bases match TRBD2. From germline, CDR1 is MNHEY and CDR2 SMNVEV (reference sequence). The CDR3 runs to 14 residues. J was trimmed by 3 bases and V by 6 bases; bases with no gene match: 8. CDR3 sequence (DNA): TGTGCCAGCAGGCCTTTGGGGGGGGTCTACGAGCAGTACTTC. It translates to CASRPLGGVYEQYF.

The chain is built from TRBV7-2 and TRBJ1-2; D gene ambiguous. Germline V gene lookup returns CDR1 SGHTA and CDR2 FQGNSA. Trimming cost V 4 bases and J 6 bases, with 12 bases left between them. The CDR3 is 13 residues long. CDR3 residues: CASSSPLKDGYTF. In DNA form, the CDR3 reads TGTGCCAGCAGCTCCCCGCTCAAGGATGGCTACACCTTC.

This chain connects TRBV2 to TRBJ1-1; D is perhaps TRBD1 (5 bases). The V and J ends lost 2 bases and 0 bases respectively, with 16 bases between them. This CDR3 has 17 amino acids. CDR1 is SNHLY and CDR2 is FYNNEI in the germline V gene. CDR3 in amino acids: CASSETRGNRLNTEAFF. CDR3 coding DNA: TGTGCCAGCAGTGAAACTAGGGGAAACAGACTGAACACTGAAGCTTTCTTT.

Only a few counts were recorded for this clonotype. The genes are TRBV20-1 and TRBJ1-2; the match to TRBD1 covers 12 bases. The CDR3 length is 19 residues. Germline-derived CDR1 and CDR2 are DFQATT and SNEGSKA (reference sequence). With V trimmed by 0 bases and J by 3 bases, 14 bases remained unmatched. The CDR3 is CSARDPRWDRGLFDYGYTF. CDR3 in DNA: TGCAGTGCTAGAGATCCCCGGTGGGACAGGGGGCTTTTCGACTATGGCTACACCTTC.

This clonotype occurred many times. In DNA form, the CDR3 reads TGTGCCAGCAGCTTGGGTTTGGCGGCCGAGCAGTACTTC. As protein: CASSLGLAAEQYF. The chain uses TRBV7-2 and TRBJ2-7; no definite D call. Per germline, CDR1 SGHTA and CDR2 FQGNSA. The length of the CDR3 is 13 residues. Trimming took off 3 bases at V and 6 bases at J, with 12 bases between the two ends.

As for this clonotype: A read error may account for a junction end that differs from germline. The rearrangement links TRBV28 to TRBJ1-6; 9 bases align to TRBD1. CDR1 and CDR2 (germline): MDHEN, SYDVKM. The CDR3 extends over 16 amino acids. CDR3 sequence (DNA): TGTGCCAGCAGACGACGCGGACAGGGGATTAATTTACCCCTCCACTTT. Protein sequence: CASRRRGQGINLPLHF.

The genes are TRBV2 and TRBJ2-3; 9 bases map to TRBD1. Per the germline V gene, CDR1 is SNHLY and CDR2 is FYNNEI. The CDR3 sequence is 15 residues long. V trimming: 6 bases; J trimming: 0 bases; junction bases outside the gene matches: 4. The CDR3 protein is CASRAGTGSTDTQYF. The CDR3 DNA reads as TGTGCCAGCAGGGCCGGGACAGGGAGCACAGATACGCAGTATTTT.

This clonotype was observed a few times. The chain is built from TRBV19 and TRBJ2-5; maybe TRBD2 (7 bases). CDR1 LNHDA and CDR2 SQIVND come from the germline V gene (reference sequence). CDR3 size: 13 residues. V lost 9 bases, J lost 2 bases, and 13 bases lay in between. The CDR3 here is CASSGTKQETQYF. The CDR3 bases are TGTGCCAGCAGCGGGACAAAACAAGAGACCCAGTACTTC.

The rearrangement uses TRBV12-3 or TRBV12-4 and TRBJ2-3; TRBD1 agrees at 9 bases. V lost 6 bases and J lost 3; bases outside the gene matches: 10. CDR3 length: 16 residues. CDR3 loop: CASSPGTGPLTDTQYF. Here the CDR3 DNA reads TGTGCCAGCAGCCCCGGGACAGGGCCATTAACAGATACGCAGTATTTT.

V is TRBV11-2 and J is TRBJ2-5; no clear D gene. Per the germline V gene, CDR1 is SGHAT and CDR2 is FQNNGV. The V gene lost 1 base and the J gene lost 5 bases, with 5 bases spanning the gap. This CDR3 has 12 amino acids. CDR3 in amino acids: CASSLGLETQYF. In DNA, the CDR3 is TGTGCCAGCAGCTTAGGGCTTGAGACCCAGTACTTC.

This clonotype was seen a few times. The chain recombines TRBV15 with TRBJ2-1; D is possibly TRBD2 (6 bases). Germline V gene data show CDR1 as LNHNV and CDR2 as YYDKDF (reference sequence). CDR3 length: 16 amino acids. Trimming left V 1 base short and J 3 bases short, with 13 bases between. DNA for the CDR3: TGTGCCACCAGCAGAGGAAGGACTATGGACTACAATGAGCAGTTCTTC. It codes for CATSRGRTMDYNEQFF.